These T cell receptor beta chains were read from a single sample in a study of OX40 agonist ivuxolimab in advanced cancers. The assay was immunoSEQ multiplex PCR, and TCRdb's table has in-frame clones only and misses some. The sample contains 30,000 to 35,000 clones, about 92% of which appear only once. Sequenced material: CD4+ or CD8+ T cells sorted from blood, taken in a trial of the OX40 agonist ivuxolimab. Receptor source: an adult with an advanced solid tumor such as melanoma, head and neck, liver or kidney cancer. Each CDR3 is given with its conserved first and last residue. The D gene is left open where the match is weak. Not all rows give a size; the values are once, few, many and, for expanded clones, a class.

V gene	clone size	J gene	D gene	CDR3 DNA	CDR3 protein
TRBV19	.	TRBJ2-5	.	TGTGCCAGTAGTATAGGCCGTCAGGGACAAGAGACCCAGTACTTC	CASSIGRQGQETQYF
TRBV5-6	.	TRBJ2-5	.	TGTGCCAGCAGCTTGGCCGGGCGGAAGGAGCAGTACTTC	CASSLAGRKEQYF
TRBV4-3	.	TRBJ2-7	.	TGCGCCAGCAGCCAAGATACGGAATCCTACGAGCAGTACTTC	CASSQDTESYEQYF
TRBV20-1	.	TRBJ1-2	.	TGCAGTACGGCGACTAACTATGGCTACACCTTC	CSTATNYGYTF
TRBV7-3	once	TRBJ2-4	.	TGTGCCAGCAGCTCATGGCCGGTAGCCAAAAACATTCAGTACTTC	CASSSWPVAKNIQYF
TRBV6-5	.	TRBJ2-5	TRBD2	TGTGCCAGCAGTTACTCCCTAGCGGGAGCCAGAGAGACCCAGTACTTC	CASSYSLAGARETQYF
TRBV9	once	TRBJ2-7	TRBD1	TGTGCCAGCAGCGGCGGACAGGGCCTCTTGGAGCAGTACTTC	CASSGGQGLLEQYF
TRBV7-9	.	TRBJ1-2	.	TGTGCCAGCAGCTTACCAAACAGGGTGGGCAACTATGGCTACACCTTC	CASSLPNRVGNYGYTF
TRBV11-2	.	TRBJ1-1	.	TGTGCCAGCAGCTTACGGGCTGACACTGAAGCTTTCTTT	CASSLRADTEAFF
TRBV5-1	.	TRBJ2-3	TRBD2	TGCGCCAGCAGCCCGGAGACTAGCGGGAGGGGAGATACGCAGTATTTT	CASSPETSGRGDTQYF
TRBV4-3	.	TRBJ2-1	TRBD2	TGCGCCAGCAGCCCCCTACTAGCGGGAGATCATGAGCAGTTCTTC	CASSPLLAGDHEQFF
TRBV7-9	.	TRBJ2-7	.	TGTGCCAGCAGCTTACAGGGCTACGAGCAGTACTTC	CASSLQGYEQYF